Shown below are 27 T cell receptor beta chains from a single sample sequenced in a study of cytomegalovirus exposure and HLA in healthy donors. The PCR employed 60 Vbeta primers together with 13 Jbeta primers. Profiled with immunoSEQ multiplex PCR; TCRdb holds only in-frame clones, not every one. The sample lists under 200,000 clones, roughly 80% occurring once. Sequenced input: PBMCs. The receptors were gathered from a female donor in good health and CMV-seronegative.

This clone was seen only once. CDR3 loop: CASSPGTGTYEQYF. The CDR3 DNA follows: TGCGCCAGCAGCCCCGGGACTGGGACCTACGAGCAGTACTTC. The V call is TRBV4-3, the J call TRBJ2-7, with D tentatively TRBD2 (6 bases). The germline V gene encodes CDR1 LGHNA and CDR2 YSLEER. The CDR3 consists of 14 residues. Trimming took off 4 bases at V and 2 bases at J, with 12 bases between the two ends.

This clone was seen only once. The chain carries TRBV11-3 and TRBJ2-1; D gene ambiguous. V lost 5 bases and J lost 0, with 14 bases in between. Germline CDR1 is SGHNT and CDR2 is YENEEA. This CDR3 is 16 amino acids long. DNA of the CDR3: TGTGCCAGCAGCCGAGGAATCGTAAGCTCCTACAATGAGCAGTTCTTC. Translated, it gives CASSRGIVSSYNEQFF.

The gene calls are TRBV27 and TRBJ1-1; 8 bases align to TRBD1. The CDR3 is 16 residues long. V trimming: 7 bases; J trimming: 2 bases; junction bases outside the gene matches: 12. Looked up from germline, CDR1 is MNHEY and CDR2 is SMNVEV (reference sequence). As DNA, the CDR3 is TGTGCCAGCAAATCAGGGGGCGTGGGGTTAAACACTGAAGCTTTCTTT. This sequence encodes CASKSGGVGLNTEAFF.

The chain joins TRBV6-1 to TRBJ1-2; tentative D call: TRBD1 (5 bases). From germline, CDR1 is MNHNS and CDR2 SASEGT. V dropped 8 bases and J dropped 1 base, with 14 bases sitting between them. This CDR3 is 14 amino acids long. This CDR3 is CASGYRPFNYGYTF. The CDR3 DNA follows: TGTGCCAGCGGATACAGGCCCTTTAACTATGGCTACACCTTC.

The chain carries TRBV18 and TRBJ1-6; TRBD1 matches 7 bases. The CDR3 extends over 16 amino acids. The trim removed 3 bases at V and 9 bases at J, leaving 11 bases unmatched. The germline V gene encodes CDR1 KGHSH and CDR2 LQKENI. CDR3 amino acids: CASSPTLDRPGSPLHF. Written as DNA, the CDR3 is TGTGCCAGCTCACCGACCCTGGACAGGCCGGGTTCACCCCTCCACTTT.

This sequence joins TRBV4-1 and TRBJ2-1; 8 bases map to TRBD2. Germline values: CDR1 MGHRA, CDR2 YSYEKL. The V segment lost 5 bases and the J segment 7 bases; nucleotides outside the gene matches: 16. The CDR3 covers 17 residues. DNA for the CDR3: TGCGCCAGCAGCTCAAGGTCGGGGACTAGGTATAAAAATGAGCAGTTCTTC. This encodes CASSSRSGTRYKNEQFF.

The chain employs TRBV2 and TRBJ2-7; 10 bases align to TRBD1. CDR3 size: 13 residues. From germline, CDR1 is SNHLY and CDR2 FYNNEI. With V trimmed by 8 bases and J by 6 bases, 7 bases remained unmatched. The CDR3 reads CASDRDRGSEQYF. CDR3 in DNA: TGTGCCAGCGACCGGGACAGGGGTAGCGAGCAGTACTTC.

The chain combines TRBV6-1 with TRBJ1-5, with D possibly being TRBD1 (6 bases). Germline CDR1 and CDR2: MNHNS and SASEGT. The CDR3 contains 14 residues. V was pared by 1 base and J by 7 bases, with 11 bases between. CDR3 nucleotide sequence: TGTGCCAGCAGTGAAGGGCAGGGGCGCCAGCCCCAGCATTTT. Its protein product is CASSEGQGRQPQHF.

The chain uses TRBV15 and TRBJ2-5; no firm D call. V lost 0 bases and J 1 base, leaving 6 bases between the germline ends. This CDR3 contains 14 residues. Germline V CDR1 and CDR2: LNHNV, YYDKDF (reference sequence). CDR3 region: CATSRDKSQETQYF. In DNA, the CDR3 is TGTGCCACCAGCAGAGATAAATCCCAAGAGACCCAGTACTTC.

V usage is TRBV28 and J usage is TRBJ1-4; perhaps TRBD1 as D (6 bases). Germline CDR1 reads MDHEN; CDR2 reads SYDVKM. V gave up 5 bases and J gave up 3 bases, with 10 bases separating them. CDR3 length: 14 amino acids. CDR3 DNA: TGTGCCAGCAGTAGCAGGGGATCTAATGAAAAACTGTTTTTT. It encodes CASSSRGSNEKLFF.

CDR3 sequence: CAWNQEEEETQYF. The CDR3, as DNA: TGTGCCTGGAATCAAGAAGAGGAAGAGACCCAGTACTTC. The chain combines TRBV30 with TRBJ2-5; D uncertain. Germline loops: CDR1 GTSNPN, CDR2 SVGIG (reference sequence). The length of the CDR3 is 13 residues. V was clipped by 4 bases and J by 3 bases, with 12 bases between them.

The chain is built from TRBV7-3 and TRBJ2-1, with 8 bases fitting TRBD2. Looked up from germline, CDR1 is SGHTA and CDR2 is FQGTGA. The CDR3 is made up of 15 amino acids. The junction had 6 bases not matched to a gene; V was cut back by 1 base and J by 7 bases. CDR3 nucleotide sequence: TGTGCCAGCAGCTTAAAGCGAGCGGGAGAGAATGAGCAGTTCTTC. Residues: CASSLKRAGENEQFF.

V and J are TRBV14 and TRBJ1-1; D remains unclear. Germline CDR1 is SGHDN and CDR2 is FVKESK. There are 15 residues in the CDR3. V lost 2 bases and J lost 0, with 10 bases in between. This CDR3 reads CASSQLGLMNTEAFF. The CDR3 coding sequence is TGTGCCAGCAGCCAATTGGGCCTCATGAACACTGAAGCTTTCTTT.

A note on this clone: Its ends do not fully match the called genes, so a read error is possible. V is TRBV7-2 and J is TRBJ2-5; 12 bases agree with TRBD2. The CDR3 runs to 15 residues. Germline CDR1 SGHTA, CDR2 FQGNSA. The CDR3 coding sequence is TGTGCCAGCAGCCTAGCGGGAGGGGCCGGGGAGACCCAGTACTTC. Amino acid sequence: CASSLAGGAGETQYF.

The chain joins TRBV5-1 to TRBJ1-1; TRBD1 matches at 7 bases. The germline gives CDR1 SGHRS, CDR2 YFSETQ. CDR3 length: 17 amino acids. The V and J ends lost 2 bases and 3 bases, in that order; junction bases with no gene match: 13. The CDR3 DNA reads as TGCGCCAGCAGCTTTGGGCAGCTCCGGGACAGCGACACTGAAGCTTTCTTT. Translated: CASSFGQLRDSDTEAFF.

This chain joins TRBV7-6 and TRBJ1-1; weak D call: TRBD1 (6 bases). The CDR3 runs to 15 residues. V was shortened by 5 bases and J by 0 bases, with 13 bases between the two germline ends. The germline V gene encodes CDR1 SGHVS and CDR2 FNYEAQ. CDR3 residues: CASSPQGMVNTEAFF. The CDR3, as DNA: TGTGCCAGCAGCCCCCAGGGGATGGTGAACACTGAAGCTTTCTTT.

The chain carries TRBV9 and TRBJ1-2; 9 bases are a match to TRBD1. V was clipped by 0 bases and J by 7 bases; unmatched bases: 7. Germline V gives CDR1 SGDLS, CDR2 YYNGEE. There are 15 residues in the CDR3. CDR3 DNA sequence: TGTGCCAGCAGCGTAGCTGTGCGGGACAGGGCTGGCTACACCTTC. It is translated as CASSVAVRDRAGYTF.

The V and J genes are TRBV19 and TRBJ2-1, with 14 nucleotides matching TRBD2. Germline lookup yields CDR1 LNHDA and CDR2 SQIVND (reference sequence). Trimming removed 5 bases from V and 1 base from J; junction bases left unmatched: 10. The CDR3 sequence is 19 residues long. The CDR3 nucleotides read TGTGCCAGTAGTCTCTTCCCGGGACTAGCGGGGGTTTCCTACAATGAGCAGTTCTTC. Translated, it gives CASSLFPGLAGVSYNEQFF.

This chain connects TRBV5-1 to TRBJ2-7; 8 nucleotides align to TRBD2. V gave up 4 bases and J gave up 3 bases; unmatched junction bases: 12. Germline V gene lookup returns CDR1 SGHRS and CDR2 YFSETQ. CDR3 size: 16 residues. CDR3 in amino acids: CASSADPGLGVYEQYF. The CDR3, as DNA: TGCGCCAGCAGCGCGGACCCGGGACTAGGGGTCTACGAGCAGTACTTC.

This chain connects TRBV2 to TRBJ1-2; D is unclear. The germline V gene encodes CDR1 SNHLY and CDR2 FYNNEI. V was trimmed by 3 bases and J by 6 bases, leaving 14 bases between them. The CDR3 runs to 14 residues. In DNA form, the CDR3 reads TGTGCCAGCAGTGACCGGCCCTTGGGCGATGGCTACACCTTC. This translates into CASSDRPLGDGYTF.

V and J are TRBV5-4 and TRBJ1-2; TRBD1 agrees at 8 bases. CDR1 and CDR2 (germline): SGHNT, YYREEE (reference sequence). Trimming cost V 0 bases and J 4 bases; bases outside gene matches: 5. The CDR3 sequence is 15 residues long. DNA of the CDR3: TGTGCCAGCAGCTTGGGGACAGGGCCTCTCTATGGCTACACCTTC. Translation gives CASSLGTGPLYGYTF. The full variable domain, its missing parts supplied by reference TRBV5-4 and TRBJ1-2, is ETGVTQSPTHLIKTRGQQVTLRCSSQSGHNTVSWYQQALGQGPQFIFQYYREEENGRGNFPPRFSGLQFPNYSSELNVNALELDDSALYLCASSLGTGPLYGYTFGSGTRLTVV.

The rearrangement joins TRBV2 to TRBJ2-7, with 7 bases matching TRBD1. The V segment lost 7 bases and the J segment 1 base; nucleotides outside the gene matches: 7. The CDR3 runs 14 residues. Germline-derived CDR1 and CDR2 are SNHLY and FYNNEI. The CDR3 is CASNRDSDSYEQYF. The CDR3, as DNA: TGTGCCAGCAACCGGGACAGCGATTCCTACGAGCAGTACTTC. The whole variable domain, remainder taken from reference TRBV2 and TRBJ2-7, is EPEVTQTPSHQVTQMGQEVILRCVPISNHLYFYWYRQILGQKVEFLVSFYNNEISEKSEIFDDQFSVERPDGSNFTLKIRSTKLEDSAMYFCASNRDSDSYEQYFGPGTRLTVT.

The chain combines TRBV28 with TRBJ1-4; 9 bases are a match to TRBD1. The CDR3 runs to 17 residues. Germline V gene data show CDR1 as MDHEN and CDR2 as SYDVKM. V gave up 5 bases and J gave up 0 bases; unmatched junction bases: 7. The CDR3 here is CASSPAGQGATNEKLFF. The CDR3 nucleotides are TGTGCCAGCAGTCCAGCGGGACAGGGCGCAACTAATGAAAAACTGTTTTTT.

V gene TRBV28 combines with J gene TRBJ1-1; possible D gene TRBD1, 5 bases. CDR3 size: 16 residues. V was shortened by 5 bases and J by 4 bases, with 20 bases between the two germline ends. CDR1 is MDHEN, CDR2 SYDVKM, per germline. CDR3 in amino acids: CASSPASGGLGTEAFF. As DNA, the CDR3 is TGTGCCAGCAGTCCGGCCAGCGGGGGGTTGGGCACTGAAGCTTTCTTT. The whole variable domain, filled in from reference TRBV28 and TRBJ1-1, reads DVKVTQSSRYLVKRTGEKVFLECVQDMDHENMFWYRQDPGLGLRLIYFSYDVKMKEKGDIPEGYSVSREKKERFSLILESASTNQTSMYLCASSPASGGLGTEAFFGQGTRLTVV.

The CDR3 sequence is CASNPGTSNYEQYF. CDR3 bases: TGTGCCAGCAACCCCGGGACTTCCAATTACGAGCAGTACTTC. The chain recombines TRBV27 with TRBJ2-7; a weak D match, TRBD2 (6 bases). In germline, CDR1 is MNHEY, CDR2 SMNVEV (reference sequence). The CDR3 contains 14 residues. V was shortened by 7 bases and J by 4 bases, with 17 bases between the two germline ends.

This chain links TRBV7-9 with TRBJ2-1, with 8 positions matching TRBD1. Germline V gene sequence: CDR1 SEHNR, CDR2 FQNEAQ (reference sequence). With V trimmed by 4 bases and J by 2 bases, 7 bases remained unmatched. The CDR3 length is 16 residues. Here the CDR3 reads CASSSHQGATYNEQFF. The CDR3 coding sequence is TGTGCCAGCAGCTCCCACCAGGGGGCAACCTACAATGAGCAGTTCTTC.

This rearrangement joins TRBV18 to TRBJ1-5; D call uncertain. Germline V gives CDR1 KGHSH, CDR2 LQKENI. The CDR3 contains 13 residues. Trimming left V 2 bases short and J 5 bases short, with 7 bases between. CDR3 coding DNA: TGTGCCAGCTCACCAGAGTCCGATCAGCCCCAGCATTTT. Translating it yields CASSPESDQPQHF. The variable domain in full, with the rest retrieved from reference TRBV18 and TRBJ1-5, is NAGVMQNPRHLVRRRGQEARLRCSPMKGHSHVYWYRQLPEEGLKFMVYLQKENIIDESGMPKERFSAEFPKEGPSILRIQQVVRGDSAAYFCASSPESDQPQHFGDGTRLSIL.